One sample yielded the 13 T cell receptor beta chains listed below, sequenced in a study of blood T cell repertoires in COVID-19. Data came from immunoSEQ multiplex PCR; TCRdb stores just in-frame clones and leaves some out. This table has 65,000 to 90,000 clones, nearly 90% appearing once. Sequencing was done on a sample of peripheral blood. These receptor sequences come from an older man with acute or convalescent COVID-19.

The V and J genes are TRBV12-3 or TRBV12-4 and TRBJ1-1; a weak D match, TRBD1 (5 bases). The V end was cut by 6 bases, the J end by 6 bases, with 8 bases between. The CDR3 consists of 11 residues. This CDR3 reads CASSRRAEAFF. The CDR3 DNA sequence: TGTGCCAGCAGCCGCAGGGCTGAAGCTTTCTTT.

The V and J genes are TRBV9 and TRBJ2-1, with 13 bases that match TRBD2. Per the germline V gene, CDR1 is SGDLS and CDR2 is YYNGEE. This CDR3 has 15 residues. V lost 4 bases, J lost 9 bases, and 7 bases stayed unmatched. The CDR3 protein is CASSLAGTSGVEQFF. The CDR3 bases are TGTGCCAGCAGCTTAGCCGGGACTAGCGGGGTTGAGCAGTTCTTC.

The gene calls are TRBV2 and TRBJ1-1; TRBD1 aligns across 7 bases. Germline values: CDR1 SNHLY, CDR2 FYNNEI. The CDR3 sequence is 11 residues long. V shed 10 bases, J shed 4 bases, and the junction held 3 bases outside the gene matches. The chain's CDR3 is CATQGSTEAFF. The DNA for the CDR3 is TGTGCCACACAGGGGTCCACTGAAGCTTTCTTT.

The DNA of the CDR3 is TGTGCCAGCAGCCAAGGGTCAACTAGCTCCTACGAGCAGTACTTC. Its protein product is CASSQGSTSSYEQYF. The chain links TRBV3-1 (or the pseudogene TRBV3-2) to TRBJ2-7, with D possibly matching TRBD2 (5 bases). The germline V and J ends were trimmed by 1 base and 0 bases, with 10 bases remaining between them. CDR1 and CDR2 (germline): LGHDT, YNNKEL (reference sequence). This CDR3 spans 15 amino acids.

J is TRBJ1-2 and V is TRBV18; 7 bases fit TRBD1. V was pared by 6 bases and J by 0 bases, with 7 bases of the junction left unmatched. Germline V lookup: CDR1 KGHSH, CDR2 LQKENI. This CDR3 is built from 15 residues. In DNA form, the CDR3 reads TGTGCCAGCTCCCCGGGACAGCGTTCTAACTATGGCTACACCTTC. It encodes CASSPGQRSNYGYTF.

This chain joins TRBV3-1 (or the pseudogene TRBV3-2) and TRBJ2-5, with TRBD1 matching over 10 bases. The ends lost 4 bases at V and 5 bases at J; junction bases unmatched: 16. This CDR3 has 18 amino acids. CDR1 is LGHDT, CDR2 YNNKEL, per germline (reference sequence). DNA of the CDR3: TGTGCCAGCAGCCCCGTCCCGGGACAGGGGCGGGCCTCGGAGACCCAGTACTTC. Its protein product is CASSPVPGQGRASETQYF.

This chain links TRBV7-9 with TRBJ2-3; D unclear. This CDR3 contains 16 residues. Deletions cut 4 bases from V and 0 bases from J, with 14 bases between. Germline loops: CDR1 SEHNR, CDR2 FQNEAQ (reference sequence). In DNA form, the CDR3 reads TGTGCCAGCAGCTCCACAGTCCCCTCTAGCACAGATACGCAGTATTTT. Its protein is CASSSTVPSSTDTQYF.

The chain employs TRBV21-1 and TRBJ2-1; the D call in the table, TRBD1, was not verified against the DNA. TRBV21-1 is listed as a pseudogene. The CDR3 length is 18 residues. In nucleotides, the CDR3 is TGTGCCAGCAGCAAAACGAGTCGGCGGGACAGGGGGCGCGGTGAGCAGTTCTTC. This sequence encodes CASSKTSRRDRGRGEQFF.

V and J are TRBV19 and TRBJ2-7; the D gene is possibly TRBD1 (6 bases). V gave up 6 bases and J gave up 3 bases, with 12 bases separating them. This CDR3 has 13 residues. Germline V CDR1 and CDR2: LNHDA, SQIVND (reference sequence). CDR3 DNA: TGTGCCAGTAGCAAGGGGGATATCTACGAGCAGTACTTC. It encodes CASSKGDIYEQYF.

This clone was found once. CDR3 amino acids: CASSFDRLGYGYTF. The CDR3 DNA reads TGTGCCAGCAGCTTTGACAGATTAGGCTATGGCTACACCTTC. This sequence joins TRBV7-2 and TRBJ1-2, with D possibly matching TRBD1 (5 bases). CDR1 SGHTA and CDR2 FQGNSA come from the germline V gene. This CDR3 has 14 amino acids. The germline V and J ends were trimmed by 3 bases and 4 bases, with 12 bases remaining between them.

V and J are TRBV5-1 and TRBJ2-3; 9 bases fit TRBD2. Germline CDR1 is SGHRS and CDR2 is YFSETQ. Trimming at V came to 1 base and at J to 2 bases, leaving 5 bases not matched to a gene. The CDR3 is made up of 16 amino acids. The CDR3 region has the DNA TGCGCCAGCAGCTTGAAAAGCGGGGGGTTCACAGATACGCAGTATTTT. Translating gives CASSLKSGGFTDTQYF.

The J gene is TRBJ1-4, the V gene TRBV5-1, with TRBD1 matching 9 bases. The V gene end was trimmed by 4 bases and the J gene end by 4 bases; junction bases not matched to a gene: 8. The CDR3 runs 16 residues. Germline lookup yields CDR1 SGHRS and CDR2 YFSETQ. The CDR3 DNA is TGCGCCAGCAGCCCAAGGGGACAGGGAAGTAATGAAAAACTGTTTTTT. Its translation is CASSPRGQGSNEKLFF.

This clone was observed a single time. The V call is TRBV5-1, the J call TRBJ2-7; D is perhaps TRBD1 (6 bases). The V gene's germline CDR1 is SGHRS and CDR2 YFSETQ. V was clipped by 2 bases and J by 5 bases, with 8 bases between them. The CDR3 extends over 12 amino acids. The CDR3 reads CASSLHRDEQYF. DNA for the CDR3: TGCGCCAGCAGCTTACACAGGGACGAGCAGTACTTC.